The present T cell receptor beta chain was sequenced within a study of blood T cells in healthy people across ages. This clonotype occurred a few times. Antigen: not known. The donors, all healthy, were Caucasians living in Russia, aged roughly 6 to 100. Germline CDR1 reads DFQATT; CDR2 reads SNEGSKA (reference sequence). This CDR3 has 12 amino acids. Trimming cost V 6 bases and J 8 bases, with 16 bases left between them. PCR was performed a second time for about 6 to 11 cycles using a sample-barcoded 5' primer and a J-beta primer mix. TCRdb ran MiXCR on the 5' RACE reads and lists one entry per CDR3 protein. The sample lists around 1,600,000 distinct CDR3 sequences, approximately 43% occurring once. Regarding the study as a whole: Any conclusive comparison of naive versus antigen-experienced cells was prevented by using unsorted PBMCs.

Sequencing used blood. The chain links TRBV20-1 to TRBJ1-2; maybe TRBD1 (6 bases). The receptor was isolated from a young woman in good health. The CDR3 DNA follows: TGCAGTGCCGGACAGATTCAGGGAGGCTACACCTTC. Amino acid sequence: CSAGQIQGGYTF.